The clone carrying this T cell receptor (beta chain) was seen just once. Antigen specificity is unknown. The sample is drawn from a study of T cell responses to AZD1222 COVID-19 vaccine. Study-wide findings and caveats: Donors were chiefly white British, with a greater number of females, and clonal diversity was perhaps underestimated.

Pooling of second doses given at about 4 or about 12 weeks was done. Generated by immunoSEQ multiplex PCR, the TCRdb table keeps only in-frame clones and is missing some. This sample has about 120,000 clones; 80% to 95% occur once, and the top ten carry under 9%. The CDR3 contains 16 residues. The sample was peripheral blood, taken 28 days after the second AZD1222 dose. This chain links TRBV21-1 with TRBJ2-7; the table gives TRBD1 as D, unverified against the DNA. TRBV21-1 is assigned pseudogene status. This clonotype was obtained from an adult who received the AZD1222 COVID-19 vaccine. The CDR3, as DNA: TGTGCCAGCAGCAAAGCCTTTAAGGGCCAGGGCTACGAGCAGTACTTC. This encodes CASSKAFKGQGYEQYF.